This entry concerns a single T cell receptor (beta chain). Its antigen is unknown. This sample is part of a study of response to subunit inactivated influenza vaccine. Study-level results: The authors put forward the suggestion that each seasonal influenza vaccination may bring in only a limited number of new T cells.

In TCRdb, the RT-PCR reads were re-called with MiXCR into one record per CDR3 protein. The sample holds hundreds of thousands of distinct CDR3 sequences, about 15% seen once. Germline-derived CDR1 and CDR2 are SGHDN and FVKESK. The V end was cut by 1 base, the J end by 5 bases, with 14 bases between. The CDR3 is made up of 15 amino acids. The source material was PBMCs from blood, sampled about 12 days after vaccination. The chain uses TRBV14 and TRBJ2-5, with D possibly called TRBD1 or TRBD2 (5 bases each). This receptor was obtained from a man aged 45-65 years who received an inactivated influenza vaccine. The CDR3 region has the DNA TGTGCCAGCAGCCAAGCCCGGGGCTTCAGGGAGACCCAGTACTTC. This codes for CASSQARGFRETQYF.